This TCR beta chain is from a study of Graves' ophthalmopathy and Graves' hyperthyroidism. Study details: Ahead of any treatment, peripheral blood was obtained at the initial diagnosis. Study results and caveats: With a specificity of roughly 72% and a sensitivity of 70% to 71%, the model predicted ophthalmopathy progression.

Amplification of the TCR beta CDR3 regions used RNA transcripts (as template). HTBI primers were used in a first-round RT-PCR, which preceded a second-round multiplex PCR. TCRdb passed the multiplex PCR reads through MiXCR, listing each CDR3 protein once. The sample lists about 700,000 distinct CDR3 sequences; roughly two fifths were seen once. Germline V CDR1 and CDR2: SGHDN, FVKESK. CDR3 size: 13 residues. V was cut by 7 bases and J by 12 bases, with 21 bases left in between. For this clonotype: Antigen: not known. A clone one base away is much larger, so this may be a read error.

The chain is built from TRBV14 and TRBJ1-2, with D possibly TRBD1 on 5 matching bases. This clonotype was sampled from an adult man with Graves' ophthalmopathy. The sequenced sample was peripheral blood. Here the CDR3 DNA reads TGTGCCAGCAACCCCGCGGGACCGGCCGGAAACACCTTC. Translated, it gives CASNPAGPAGNTF.